Listed here are 20 T cell receptor beta chains from one sample, sequenced in a study of T-cell reconstitution after alpha-beta-depleted transplantation in children. As it was prepared, the TCRbeta library received unique molecular identifiers. TCRdb ran MiXCR on the PCR reads and lists one entry per CDR3 protein. The sample has about 340,000 distinct CDR3 sequences, 10% seen once. Sample: PBMCs from the stem cell graft donor, taken from the stem cell graft. Source of these receptors: a human donor who donated a stem cell graft to a child with acute lymphoblastic leukemia.

This chain joins TRBV7-2 and TRBJ2-7; unclear D gene. This CDR3 is built from 20 residues. Trimming shortened V by 0 bases and J by 0 bases, and 24 bases separated the two germline ends. Germline CDR1 is SGHTA and CDR2 is FQGNSA. The chain's CDR3 is CASSLADSGLGRLSSYEQYF. CDR3 nucleotides: TGTGCCAGCAGCTTAGCGGATTCAGGTTTAGGGCGGCTCAGCTCCTACGAGCAGTACTTC.

V is TRBV29-1 and J is TRBJ2-3, with 9 bases aligning to TRBD2. CDR1 is SQVTM, CDR2 ANQGSEA, per germline. This CDR3 has 21 residues. V lost 8 bases and J lost 1; bases outside the gene matches: 28. The CDR3 sequence is CSPPGAPLAGIVRPGTDTQYF. As DNA, the CDR3 is TGCAGCCCCCCCGGGGCCCCGCTAGCGGGAATTGTGAGGCCGGGCACAGATACGCAGTATTTT.

This chain's CDR3 is CSVPEVGESEKLFF. In DNA form, the CDR3 reads TGCAGTGTTCCGGAGGTTGGGGAGTCGGAAAAACTGTTTTTT. This sequence joins TRBV20-1 and TRBJ1-4; unclear D gene. From germline, CDR1 is DFQATT and CDR2 SNEGSKA (reference sequence). Trimming stripped 7 bases from V and 8 bases from J, with 20 bases between. The CDR3 loop spans 14 amino acids.

The chain recombines TRBV4-1 with TRBJ2-1; the match to TRBD1 covers 7 bases. J lost 6 bases, V lost 2 bases, and 4 bases had no gene match. The CDR3 runs to 14 residues. Per the germline V gene, CDR1 is MGHRA and CDR2 is YSYEKL. CDR3: CASSQPGQFNEQFF. In DNA form, the CDR3 reads TGCGCCAGCAGCCAACCGGGACAGTTCAATGAGCAGTTCTTC.

This clonotype has a handful of counts. The chain carries TRBV5-1 and TRBJ2-1, with TRBD2 matching 9 bases. CDR1 is SGHRS, CDR2 YFSETQ, per germline. V was pared by 1 base and J by 6 bases, with 5 bases of the junction left unmatched. The CDR3 runs to 15 residues. CDR3 protein: CASSLWREGGNEQFF. The DNA for the CDR3 is TGCGCCAGCAGCTTGTGGCGGGAGGGGGGCAATGAGCAGTTCTTC. Combining the CDR3 with reference TRBV5-1 and TRBJ2-1 gives the whole variable domain KAGVTQTPRYLIKTRGQQVTLSCSPISGHRSVSWYQQTPGQGLQFLFEYFSETQRNKGNFPGRFSGRQFSNSRSEMNVSTLELGDSALYLCASSLWREGGNEQFFGPGTRLTVL.

J is TRBJ2-5 and V is TRBV29-1, with unresolved D. The CDR3 runs 12 residues. Germline CDR1 SQVTM, CDR2 ANQGSEA. V lost 4 bases to trimming and J lost 6 bases, with 12 bases between them. The CDR3 region has the DNA TGCAGCGTTGTGGCCGAACTACAGACCCAGTACTTC. Translated: CSVVAELQTQYF.

This clonotype has just a few counts. V gene TRBV7-2 combines with J gene TRBJ2-7; 11 bases align to TRBD2. The CDR3 runs to 14 residues. With 6 bases clipped from V and 1 base from J, the junction kept 2 bases outside the gene matches. CDR1 and CDR2 (germline): SGHTA, FQGNSA. In DNA form, the CDR3 reads TGTGCCAGCAGAATAGCGGGAGGGTCCTACGAGCAGTACTTC. Its translation is CASRIAGGSYEQYF.

The rearrangement links TRBV6-5 to TRBJ2-3, with a tentative D call TRBD2 (6 bases). The CDR3 consists of 15 residues. Germline loops: CDR1 MNHEY, CDR2 SVGAGI. With 2 bases removed from V and 4 bases from J, the gap between germline ends came to 13 bases. The CDR3 DNA reads as TGTGCCAGCAGTTACCGGGTTCGGGGGTCAGATACGCAGTATTTT. It translates to CASSYRVRGSDTQYF.

Many counts were recorded for this clonotype. This chain uses TRBV7-9 with TRBJ1-3, with a tentative D call TRBD1 (5 bases). Trimming shortened V by 0 bases and J by 2 bases, and 5 bases separated the two germline ends. The CDR3 extends over 14 amino acids. Germline V lookup: CDR1 SEHNR, CDR2 FQNEAQ (reference sequence). The CDR3 DNA reads TGTGCCAGCAGCTTAGCGGGGGCTGGAAACACCATATATTTT. It is translated as CASSLAGAGNTIYF.

This clonotype has ten or more counts. The CDR3 is CASSLVTGEADTQYF. The CDR3 DNA follows: TGTGCCAGCAGCTTAGTGACGGGAGAGGCAGATACGCAGTATTTT. This rearrangement joins TRBV7-9 to TRBJ2-3, with D tentatively TRBD2 (6 bases). Germline lookup yields CDR1 SEHNR and CDR2 FQNEAQ (reference sequence). Trimming shortened V by 1 base and J by 4 bases, and 12 bases separated the two germline ends. The CDR3 loop spans 15 amino acids.

This clonotype showed up just a few times. The chain employs TRBV10-3 and TRBJ2-2; D perhaps matches TRBD1 (5 bases). The CDR3 length is 15 residues. V lost 2 bases and J 2 bases, leaving 9 bases between the germline ends. Per the germline V gene, CDR1 is ENHRY and CDR2 is SYGVKD. Here the CDR3 reads CAISEGRENTGELFF. The CDR3 region has the DNA TGTGCCATCAGTGAGGGCAGGGAAAACACCGGGGAGCTGTTTTTT.

This clonotype has a count of ten or more. This chain connects TRBV28 to TRBJ2-7, with D perhaps TRBD1 (6 bases). The V end lost 4 bases, the J end lost 0 bases, and 13 bases lay between the germline ends. CDR1 and CDR2 (germline): MDHEN, SYDVKM. CDR3 length equals 15 residues. CDR3 sequence: CASSSRGPRSYEQYF. CDR3 coding DNA: TGTGCCAGCAGTTCCAGGGGTCCACGCTCCTACGAGCAGTACTTC.

This chain joins TRBV7-2 and TRBJ2-7; TRBD2 matches at 7 bases. The CDR3 is 14 amino acids. Losses at the gene ends were 2 bases for V and 5 bases for J; bases not matched to a gene: 6. Germline assignment: CDR1 SGHTA and CDR2 FQGNSA. Here the CDR3 reads CASSLSGICDEQYF. DNA of the CDR3: TGTGCCAGCAGCTTAAGCGGGATCTGCGACGAGCAGTACTTC.

V is TRBV15 and J is TRBJ1-3; D gene unclear. V shed 0 bases and J shed 7 bases, with 7 bases lying between them. Germline CDR1 LNHNV, CDR2 YYDKDF (reference sequence). The CDR3 length is 13 residues. The CDR3 coding sequence is TGTGCCACCAGCAGAGATTTGAGGAACACCATATATTTT. This sequence encodes CATSRDLRNTIYF.

This clonotype was recorded at least ten times. The chain joins TRBV12-3 or TRBV12-4 to TRBJ2-2; D may match TRBD1 or TRBD2 (5 bases each). V was trimmed by 3 bases and J by 1 base, leaving 6 bases between them. CDR3 length: 14 amino acids. CDR3 region: CASSFGGNTGELFF. The CDR3 DNA reads TGTGCCAGCAGTTTTGGGGGGAACACCGGGGAGCTGTTTTTT.

The chain recombines TRBV7-9 with TRBJ1-1; 7 bases align to TRBD1. V dropped 7 bases and J dropped 0; count of bases not matched to a gene: 8. Germline-derived CDR1 and CDR2 are SEHNR and FQNEAQ (reference sequence). This CDR3 spans 15 amino acids. The CDR3 nucleotides are TGTGCCAGCACTCCGACAGGGCGGTTGAACACTGAAGCTTTCTTT. Translation: CASTPTGRLNTEAFF.

The chain uses TRBV4-2 and TRBJ2-5; D could derive from TRBD1 or TRBD2 (6 bases each). V shed 0 bases and J shed 5 bases, with 13 bases lying between them. CDR1 and CDR2 (germline): LGHNA, YNFKEQ. This CDR3 contains 15 residues. This CDR3 is CASSQEGGLGETQYF. The CDR3, as DNA: TGTGCCAGCAGCCAAGAGGGGGGCCTAGGGGAGACCCAGTACTTC.

This clonotype has at least ten counts. The J gene is TRBJ2-3, the V gene TRBV20-1; D call uncertain. CDR1 and CDR2 from the germline V gene are DFQATT and SNEGSKA (reference sequence). V gave up 0 bases and J gave up 0 bases, with 10 bases separating them. This CDR3 region has 15 residues. CDR3 residues: CSARDMRSSTDTQYF. The DNA for the CDR3 is TGCAGTGCTAGAGATATGCGATCTAGCACAGATACGCAGTATTTT.

This clonotype has at least ten counts. The gene calls are TRBV24-1 and TRBJ2-1, with 14 positions matching TRBD2. The germline gives CDR1 KGHDR, CDR2 SFDVKD. The CDR3 is made up of 17 amino acids. The trim removed 4 bases at V and 6 bases at J, leaving 7 bases unmatched. The CDR3 bases are TGTGCCACCAGTGACCACGGACTAGCGGGAGGATCCAATGAGCAGTTCTTC. Amino acid sequence: CATSDHGLAGGSNEQFF.

A note on this clonotype: Sequence at one end of the junction differs from germline and may be a read error. The chain uses TRBV3-1 and TRBJ2-7, with TRBD1 matching over 7 bases. CDR1 LGHDT and CDR2 YNNKEL come from the germline V gene (reference sequence). The CDR3 has 12 amino acids. The CDR3 DNA is TGTGCCAGCAGCCAACTCGAGGGGGCAACCCTCTTC. Encoded protein: CASSQLEGATLF.